This note documents a single T cell receptor beta chain sequence. This sample is drawn from a study of blood T cell repertoires in COVID-19. Profiled with immunoSEQ multiplex PCR; TCRdb holds only in-frame clones, not every one. The sample yields 150,000 to 200,000 clones, approximately 79% seen once. V was clipped by 5 bases and J by 3 bases; unmatched bases: 6. The CDR3 sequence is 15 residues long. Per germline, CDR1 SEHNR and CDR2 FQNEAQ (reference sequence). The sample taken for sequencing was peripheral blood. V gene TRBV7-9 combines with J gene TRBJ2-7; 11 bases align to TRBD2. This receptor was obtained from a man aged 60 to 69 with active or convalescent COVID-19. The CDR3 region has the DNA TGTGCCAGCAGCCTCGGGACTAGCGGAGGCTACGAGCAGTACTTC. Translating gives CASSLGTSGGYEQYF.